This T cell receptor (beta chain) stems from a study of CD8+ T cells in alopecia areata. Following extraction, RNA underwent reverse transcription to cDNA, which served as the sequencing template. The data were produced by immunoSEQ multiplex PCR, yet TCRdb's version contains in-frame clones alone and is incomplete. The profile shows more than 95,000 clones, about 50% of them singletons. About this clone itself: Its target is unknown.

Individuals with alopecia areata gave both lesional scalp punch biopsies and peripheral blood for collection. The CDR3 is made up of 13 amino acids. From germline, CDR1 is SNHLY and CDR2 FYNNEI. The ends were cut back, 8 bases at V and 2 bases at J, with 13 bases in the middle. Study-wide findings and caveats: TCR sharing across patients was less clear than in mice, possibly HLA-related. Lesional scalp, especially alopecia totalis/universalis, showed higher clonality than normal scalp.

The specimen was NKG2D-low CD8+ T cells sorted from blood. The chain has TRBV2 and TRBJ2-7, with a tentative D call TRBD1 (5 bases). This clonotype originated in a human donor with alopecia areata. CDR3 sequence: CASSMGRTYEQYF. The CDR3 bases are TGTGCCAGCTCCATGGGGCGCACCTACGAGCAGTACTTC.